This T cell receptor (beta chain) originates from a study of cytomegalovirus exposure and HLA in healthy donors. CDR3 length: 13 amino acids. Trimming stripped 1 base from V and 8 bases from J, with 11 bases between. The germline V gene has CDR1 SEHNR and CDR2 FQNEAQ (reference sequence). General study findings and limits: A highly shared variant cluster was judged a likely technical artifact.

Of note for this clone: The antigen is unknown.

Both 60 Vbeta primers and 13 Jbeta primers went into the PCR. The repertoire was sequenced with immunoSEQ multiplex PCR; TCRdb's copy has only in-frame clones and lacks some. The sample comprises approximately 160,000 clones, around 66% of which are singletons, and around 2.9% rests with the top ten. The source is a woman between 25 and 40 years old in good health and CMV-seropositive. The chain joins TRBV7-9 to TRBJ1-2; no firm D call. Sample: PBMCs. CDR3 DNA sequence: TGTGCCAGCAGCTTAGGCGCCGCGTGGGGCTACACCTTC. This encodes CASSLGAAWGYTF.